Sequencing of this T cell receptor beta chain was carried out in a study of blood T cells in healthy people across ages. General study points: It was held that diversity estimates obtained from one million T cells represented underestimates.

This clonotype was seen more than once but under ten times. Antigen unknown. There were at least 6 micrograms of total RNA extracted from every sample. Together with a sample-barcoded 5' primer, a J-beta primer mix was included in a second PCR lasting roughly 6 to 12 cycles. One entry per CDR3 protein results from TCRdb running MiXCR on the 5' RACE reads. The sample yields almost 550,000 distinct CDR3 sequences, 24% seen once. These data were also reused for a study on T cells of mothers and their children. From that study: The study recruited a few healthy Caucasian mothers and their six children as donors. Per child, around 3 million TCR beta CDR3 reads were obtained, against over 8.5 million per mother.

The receptor was derived from a boy aged 5-17 years in good health. Sequenced input: blood.

This CDR3 reads CASSLFPVTWGGYTF. CDR3 DNA: TGTGCCAGCAGTTTATTCCCGGTGACTTGGGGTGGCTACACCTTC. The rearrangement links TRBV12-3 or TRBV12-4 to TRBJ1-2; no definite D call. Trimming took 2 bases from V and 7 from J, leaving 17 bases between them. The CDR3 covers 15 residues.